These T cell receptor beta chains were read from a single sample in a study of read filtering for tumor transcriptome and immune sequencing. TCRdb fed the reads into MiXCR, producing one record per CDR3 protein. Among about 63,000 distinct CDR3 sequences listed, approximately 15% were seen once. Material: a population of CD138-negative cells sorted from bone marrow. Every receptor here comes from a donor aged 40 or older with multiple myeloma. Each CDR3 is given with its conserved first and last residue. The D gene is left open where the match is weak. Rows give clone size only sometimes, using once, few, many, or a class for an expanded clone.

>TRBV2|many|TRBD1|TRBJ1-2
CASRGQGALDYGYTF
TGTGCCAGCAGAGGACAGGGGGCATTAGACTATGGCTACACCTTC
>TRBV5-6|.|TRBD1|TRBJ2-3
CASSFGTGRTDTQYF
TGTGCCAGCAGCTTCGGGACAGGACGCACAGATACGCAGTATTTT
>TRBV18|many|.|TRBJ1-5
CASSPDNNQPQHF
TGTGCCAGCTCACCAGACAACAATCAGCCCCAGCATTTT
>TRBV20-1|few|.|TRBJ2-5
CSARDQGGRRETQYF
TGCAGTGCTAGAGATCAGGGAGGCCGTCGAGAGACCCAGTACTTC
>TRBV29-1|many|TRBD2|TRBJ2-1
CSVLAGAIYNEQFF
TGCAGCGTTTTAGCGGGAGCTATCTACAATGAGCAGTTCTTC
>TRBV24-1|many|.|TRBJ2-1
CATSDFKREFPNEQFF
TGTGCCACCAGTGATTTTAAACGGGAGTTCCCCAATGAGCAGTTCTTC
>TRBV12-3/TRBV12-4|many|TRBD1|TRBJ1-1
CASSSGTGVGMNTEAFF
TGTGCCAGCAGTTCCGGGACAGGGGTCGGTATGAACACTGAAGCTTTCTTT
>TRBV7-8|many|.|TRBJ2-7
CASSLVLGVTYEQYF
TGTGCCAGCAGCTTAGTTCTGGGAGTTACCTACGAGCAGTACTTC
>TRBV12-3/TRBV12-4|many|.|TRBJ2-4
CASSNARTGPKNIQYF
TGTGCCAGCAGCAACGCCAGAACAGGCCCCAAAAACATTCAGTACTTC
>TRBV24-1|many|.|TRBJ2-1
CATSGKGVNEQFF
TGTGCCACCAGTGGTAAGGGAGTGAATGAGCAGTTCTTC
>TRBV7-6|few|.|TRBJ1-1
CASSLYGKEAFF
TGTGCCAGCAGCTTATACGGGAAAGAAGCTTTCTTT
>TRBV14|many|TRBD1|TRBJ1-1
CASSQGGGWNTEAFF
TGTGCCAGCAGCCAAGGAGGGGGCTGGAACACTGAAGCTTTCTTT
>TRBV7-2|many|TRBD2|TRBJ2-5
CASRRTSGQETQYF
TGTGCCAGCAGGCGGACTAGCGGACAAGAGACCCAGTACTTC
>TRBV14|many|.|TRBJ2-7
CASSQGAGSFYEQYF
TGTGCCAGCAGCCAAGGAGCCGGGTCCTTCTACGAGCAGTACTTC
>TRBV10-3|few|.|TRBJ1-4
CAISEVGEKLFF
TGTGCCATCAGTGAGGTTGGGGAAAAACTGTTTTTT
>TRBV24-1|few|.|TRBJ2-1
CATSVPKEDEQFF
TGTGCCACCAGTGTCCCGAAGGAGGATGAGCAGTTCTTC
>TRBV28|many|TRBD2|TRBJ2-3
CASSPPGLAVMSTDTQYF
TGTGCCAGCAGTCCTCCCGGACTAGCGGTGATGAGCACAGATACGCAGTATTTT
>TRBV28|many|.|TRBJ2-3
CASSLVGVTDTQYF
TGTGCCAGCAGCCTTGTGGGAGTCACAGATACGCAGTATTTT
>TRBV7-3|many|.|TRBJ2-1
CASSFEGASYNEQFF
TGTGCCAGCAGCTTTGAGGGAGCCTCCTACAATGAGCAGTTCTTC
>TRBV20-1|many|.|TRBJ2-7
CSARGDRDVEQYF
TGCAGTGCTAGAGGTGACAGAGACGTCGAGCAGTACTTC
>TRBV4-1|many|TRBD2|TRBJ2-1
CASSRHMGTSGYNEQFF
TGCGCCAGCAGCCGACATATGGGGACTAGCGGCTACAATGAGCAGTTCTTC
>TRBV11-3|few|TRBD2|TRBJ2-5
CASSSGLAEETQYF
TGTGCCAGCAGCTCTGGACTAGCGGAAGAGACCCAGTACTTC
>TRBV11-2|many|.|TRBJ2-5
CASSLRGSGAETQYF
TGTGCCAGCAGCTTAAGAGGGTCAGGAGCAGAGACCCAGTACTTC
>TRBV27|many|.|TRBJ2-7
CASSFGDYEQYF
TGTGCCAGCAGTTTTGGGGACTACGAGCAGTACTTC
>TRBV11-2|few|TRBD1|TRBJ1-2
CASRQGTDYGYTF
TGTGCCAGCAGACAGGGGACGGACTATGGCTACACCTTC